This T cell receptor beta chain emerged from a study of cytomegalovirus exposure and HLA in healthy donors. Findings and caveats of the study: Within the data, a cluster of highly shared sequence variants was likely a sequencing artifact. Other equally common chains were less clonally expanded than HLA-associated TCR beta chains, a later analysis showed. What TCR beta sequences reportedly achieved was accurate prediction of HLA-A and HLA-B alleles in most subjects.

The PCR was carried out with 60 Vbeta primers and 13 Jbeta primers. Sequencing used immunoSEQ multiplex PCR; TCRdb keeps in-frame clones, though not all of them. The sample has some 200,000 clones; roughly 70% are singletons. Turning to this clone: The antigen is not known.

Sample: PBMCs. The clonotype originates from a middle-aged man in good health and CMV-seropositive.

The CDR3 loop reads CATKRVGSQIGYTF. Here the CDR3 DNA reads TGTGCCACCAAGCGAGTGGGTAGTCAGATTGGCTACACCTTC. The chain employs TRBV6-1 and TRBJ1-2; D not certain. Germline CDR1 reads MNHNS; CDR2 reads SASEGT. This CDR3 is built from 14 residues. V was shortened by 10 bases and J by 7 bases, with 22 bases between the two germline ends.